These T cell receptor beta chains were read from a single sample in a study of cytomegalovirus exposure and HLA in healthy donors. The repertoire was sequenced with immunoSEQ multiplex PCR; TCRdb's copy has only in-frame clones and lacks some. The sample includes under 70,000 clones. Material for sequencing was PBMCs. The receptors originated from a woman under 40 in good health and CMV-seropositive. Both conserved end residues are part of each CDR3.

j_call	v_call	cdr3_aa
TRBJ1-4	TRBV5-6	CASMTGTNSPGRDEKLFF
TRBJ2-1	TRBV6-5	CASRETGSNEQFF
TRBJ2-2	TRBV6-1	CASSLLAGGAGELFF
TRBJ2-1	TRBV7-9	CASSLSGRGGGNEQFF
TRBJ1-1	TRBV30	CAWSGPSGSEAFF
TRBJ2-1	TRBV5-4	CASSPNGGDSDNEQFF
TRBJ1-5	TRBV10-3	CAIRGDSSAEPQHF
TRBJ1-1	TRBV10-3	CAISEPQVNTEAFF
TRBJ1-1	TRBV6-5	CASRDGQYTEAFF
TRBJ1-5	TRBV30	CACGGRGLGPQHF
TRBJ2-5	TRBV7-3	CASSSGTSGSKTQYF
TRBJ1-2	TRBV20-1	CSARTAYGYTF
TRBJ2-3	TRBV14	CASSPGYTQYF
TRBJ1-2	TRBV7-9	CASRPTGGVFLYGYTF
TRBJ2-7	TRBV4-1	CASSQVEDGSYEQYF
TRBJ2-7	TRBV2	CASSERSGRYEQYF
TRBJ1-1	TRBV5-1	CASSRTGEAFF
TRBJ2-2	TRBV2	CASLLAGVRGELFF
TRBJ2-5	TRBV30	CAWRGRDWEETQYF
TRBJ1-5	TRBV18	CASSPGQDAISSQHF
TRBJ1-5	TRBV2	CASSENSILQGRQPQHF
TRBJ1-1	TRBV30	CAWSVLGQGNTEDFF
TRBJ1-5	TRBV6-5	CASREQGPNQPQHF
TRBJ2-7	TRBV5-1	CASSPSLRYEQYF
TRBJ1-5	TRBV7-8	CASSGTGGRQPQHF
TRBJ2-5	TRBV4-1	CASSQAPGGETQYF
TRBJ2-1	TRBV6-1	CASSEGGRRVGFF
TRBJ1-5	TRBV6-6	CASSYSLNQPQHF
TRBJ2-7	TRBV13	CASSPREGGAYEQYF
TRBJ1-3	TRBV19	CASSSTGVSGNTIYF
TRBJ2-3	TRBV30	CAWRRGRVGTQYF
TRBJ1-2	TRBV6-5	CASSYSGTGHGYTF
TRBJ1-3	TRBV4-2	CASSQSLLGSSGNTIYF
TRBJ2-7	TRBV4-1	CASSQQAGTSYEQYF
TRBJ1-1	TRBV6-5	CASSYSRGLNTEAFF
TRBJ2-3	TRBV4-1	CASSHKTSGAGGADTQYF
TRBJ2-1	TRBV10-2	CASSEPAGGDNEQFF
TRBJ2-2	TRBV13	CASSSITAGSNTGELFF
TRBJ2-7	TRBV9	CANGERVDEQYF